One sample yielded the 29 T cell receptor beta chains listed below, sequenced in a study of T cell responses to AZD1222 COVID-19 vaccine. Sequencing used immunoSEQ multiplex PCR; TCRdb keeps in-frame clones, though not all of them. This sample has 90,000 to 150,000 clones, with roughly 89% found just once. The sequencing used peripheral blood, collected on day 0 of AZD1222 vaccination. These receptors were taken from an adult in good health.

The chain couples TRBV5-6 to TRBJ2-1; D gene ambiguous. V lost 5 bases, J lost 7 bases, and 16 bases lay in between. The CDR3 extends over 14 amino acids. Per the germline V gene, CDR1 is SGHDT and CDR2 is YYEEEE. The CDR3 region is CASRLLHRGNEQFF. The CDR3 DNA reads TGTGCCAGCAGACTACTCCACAGAGGAAATGAGCAGTTCTTC.

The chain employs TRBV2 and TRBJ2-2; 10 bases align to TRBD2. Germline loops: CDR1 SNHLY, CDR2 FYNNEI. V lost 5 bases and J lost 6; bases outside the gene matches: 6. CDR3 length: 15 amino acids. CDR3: CASSIQREGPGELFF. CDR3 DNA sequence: TGTGCCAGCAGTATCCAGCGGGAGGGTCCCGGGGAGCTGTTTTTT.

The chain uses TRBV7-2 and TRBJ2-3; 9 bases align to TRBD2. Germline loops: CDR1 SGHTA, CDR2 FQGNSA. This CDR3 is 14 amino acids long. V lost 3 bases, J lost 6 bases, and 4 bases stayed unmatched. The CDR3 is CASSLGLAVDTQYF. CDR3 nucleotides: TGTGCCAGCAGCTTGGGACTAGCAGTCGATACGCAGTATTTT.

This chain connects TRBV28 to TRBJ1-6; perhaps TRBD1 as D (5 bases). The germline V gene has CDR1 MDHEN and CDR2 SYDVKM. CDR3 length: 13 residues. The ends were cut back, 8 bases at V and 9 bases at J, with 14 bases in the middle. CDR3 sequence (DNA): TGTGCCAGCCTCCGGGACCGACTTTCACCCCTCCACTTT. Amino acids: CASLRDRLSPLHF.

The CDR3, as DNA: TGTGCCAGCAGTGAAGCGTCACTAGGTATTTCACCCCTCCACTTT. Amino acid sequence: CASSEASLGISPLHF. The rearrangement joins TRBV6-1 to TRBJ1-6; no reliable D call. Germline CDR1 MNHNS, CDR2 SASEGT. The CDR3 spans 15 residues. V dropped 0 bases and J dropped 9 bases, with 12 bases sitting between them.

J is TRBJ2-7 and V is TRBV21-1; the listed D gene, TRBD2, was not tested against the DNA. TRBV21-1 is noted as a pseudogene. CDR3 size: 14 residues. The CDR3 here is CASGGGPPYYEQYF. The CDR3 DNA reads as TGTGCCAGCGGAGGCGGACCTCCGTACTACGAGCAGTACTTC.

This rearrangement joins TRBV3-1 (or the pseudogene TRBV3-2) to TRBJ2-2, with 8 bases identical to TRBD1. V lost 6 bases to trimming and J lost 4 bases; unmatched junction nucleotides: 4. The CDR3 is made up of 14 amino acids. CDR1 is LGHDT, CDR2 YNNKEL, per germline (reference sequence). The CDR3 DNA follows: TGTGCCAGCAGAGGACAGGGTGGCACCGGGGAGCTGTTTTTT. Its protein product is CASRGQGGTGELFF.

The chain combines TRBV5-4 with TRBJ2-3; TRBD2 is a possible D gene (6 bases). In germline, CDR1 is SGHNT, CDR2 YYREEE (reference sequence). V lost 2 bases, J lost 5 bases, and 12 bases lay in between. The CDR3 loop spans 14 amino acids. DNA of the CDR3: TGTGCCAGCAGCTTTCCGGGAGCGGGAGATACGCAGTATTTT. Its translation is CASSFPGAGDTQYF.

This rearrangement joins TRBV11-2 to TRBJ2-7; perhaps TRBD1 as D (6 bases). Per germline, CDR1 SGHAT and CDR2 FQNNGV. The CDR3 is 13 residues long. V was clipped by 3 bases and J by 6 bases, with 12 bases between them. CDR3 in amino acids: CASSLRDTLEQYF. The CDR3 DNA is TGTGCCAGCAGCTTGAGGGACACCCTCGAGCAGTACTTC.

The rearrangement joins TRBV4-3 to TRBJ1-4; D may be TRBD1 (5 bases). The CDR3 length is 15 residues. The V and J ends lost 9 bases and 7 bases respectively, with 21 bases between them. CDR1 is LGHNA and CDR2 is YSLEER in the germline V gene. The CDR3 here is CASSETGTWGEKLFF. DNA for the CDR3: TGCGCCAGTTCTGAGACCGGGACTTGGGGTGAAAAACTGTTTTTT.

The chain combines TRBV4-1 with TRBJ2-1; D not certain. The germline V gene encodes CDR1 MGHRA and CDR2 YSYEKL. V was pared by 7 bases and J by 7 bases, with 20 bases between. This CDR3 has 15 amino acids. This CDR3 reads CASKIASYSSNEQFF. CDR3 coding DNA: TGCGCCAGCAAGATTGCTTCGTATTCCTCGAATGAGCAGTTCTTC.

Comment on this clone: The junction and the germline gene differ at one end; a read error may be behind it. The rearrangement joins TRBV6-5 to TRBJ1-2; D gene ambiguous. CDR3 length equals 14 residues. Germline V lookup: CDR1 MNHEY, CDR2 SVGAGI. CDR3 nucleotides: TGTGCCACCCAGGAGGGAGCCGACAACTATGGCTACACCTTT. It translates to CATQEGADNYGYTF.

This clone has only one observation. CDR3 protein: CASSPPGSYEQYF. The CDR3 region has the DNA TGTGCCAGCTCACCACCAGGGTCCTACGAGCAGTACTTC. The chain is built from TRBV18 and TRBJ2-7; D gene ambiguous. The V end was cut by 0 bases, the J end by 1 base, with 4 bases between. Germline CDR1 KGHSH, CDR2 LQKENI. CDR3 size: 13 residues.

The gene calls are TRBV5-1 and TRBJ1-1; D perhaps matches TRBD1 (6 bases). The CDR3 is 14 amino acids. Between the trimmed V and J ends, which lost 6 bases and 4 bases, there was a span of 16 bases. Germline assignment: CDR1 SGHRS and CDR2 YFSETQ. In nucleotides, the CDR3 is TGCGCCAGCACCCCTGTCGGGGGCGCCACTGAAGCTTTCTTT. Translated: CASTPVGGATEAFF.

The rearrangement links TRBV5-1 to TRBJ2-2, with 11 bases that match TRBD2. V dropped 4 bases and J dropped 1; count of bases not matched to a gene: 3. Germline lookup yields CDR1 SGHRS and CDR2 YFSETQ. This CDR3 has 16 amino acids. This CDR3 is CASSPGTSGNTGELFF. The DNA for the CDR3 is TGCGCCAGCAGCCCCGGGACTAGCGGGAACACCGGGGAGCTGTTTTTT.

CDR3 protein: CASSIGPGGEGTQYF. In DNA form, the CDR3 reads TGTGCCAGTAGTATCGGGCCCGGGGGGGAAGGGACCCAGTACTTC. This chain joins TRBV19 and TRBJ2-5; 8 bases align to TRBD2. The CDR3 totals 15 residues. The germline V gene encodes CDR1 LNHDA and CDR2 SQIVND (reference sequence). V was pared by 3 bases and J by 7 bases, with 10 bases of the junction left unmatched.

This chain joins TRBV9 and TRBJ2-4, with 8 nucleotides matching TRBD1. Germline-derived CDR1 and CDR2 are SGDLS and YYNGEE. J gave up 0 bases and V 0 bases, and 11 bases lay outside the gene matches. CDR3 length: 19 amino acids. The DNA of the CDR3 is TGTGCCAGCAGCGTAGATCCGGCAGGGGGCGCCGGAGCCAAAAACATTCAGTACTTC. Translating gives CASSVDPAGGAGAKNIQYF.

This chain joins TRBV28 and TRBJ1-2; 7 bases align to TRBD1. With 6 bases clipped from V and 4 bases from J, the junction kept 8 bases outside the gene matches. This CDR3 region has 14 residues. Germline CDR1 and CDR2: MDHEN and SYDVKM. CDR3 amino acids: CASSTDRSGYGYTF. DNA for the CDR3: TGTGCCAGCAGCACGGACAGGAGTGGCTATGGCTACACCTTC.

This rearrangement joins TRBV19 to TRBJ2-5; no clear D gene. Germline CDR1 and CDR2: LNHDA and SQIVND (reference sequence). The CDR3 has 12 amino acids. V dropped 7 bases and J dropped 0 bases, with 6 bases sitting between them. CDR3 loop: CASTGNQETQYF. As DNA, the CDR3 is TGTGCCAGTACCGGAAACCAAGAGACCCAGTACTTC.

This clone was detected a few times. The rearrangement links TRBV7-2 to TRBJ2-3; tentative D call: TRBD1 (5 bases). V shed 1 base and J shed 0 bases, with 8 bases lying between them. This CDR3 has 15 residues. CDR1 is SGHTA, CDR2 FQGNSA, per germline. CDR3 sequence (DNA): TGTGCCAGCAGCTTAGTTGACAGAAGCACAGATACGCAGTATTTT. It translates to CASSLVDRSTDTQYF.

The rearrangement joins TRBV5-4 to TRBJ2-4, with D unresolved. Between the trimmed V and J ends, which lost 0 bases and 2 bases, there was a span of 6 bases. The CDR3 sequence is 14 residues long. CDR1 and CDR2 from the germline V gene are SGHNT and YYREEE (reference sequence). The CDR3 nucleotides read TGTGCCAGCAGCTTGGAAGGGCCCAAAAACATTCAGTACTTC. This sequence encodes CASSLEGPKNIQYF.

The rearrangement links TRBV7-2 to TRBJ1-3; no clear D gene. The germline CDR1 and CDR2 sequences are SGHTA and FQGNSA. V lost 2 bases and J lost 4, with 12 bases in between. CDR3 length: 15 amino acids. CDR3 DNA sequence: TGTGCCAGCAGCTTATACGGCGGGGTCGGAAACACCATATATTTT. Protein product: CASSLYGGVGNTIYF. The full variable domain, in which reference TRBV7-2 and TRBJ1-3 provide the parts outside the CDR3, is GAGVSQSPSNKVTEKGKDVELRCDPISGHTALYWYRQSLGQGLEFLIYFQGNSAPDKSGLPSDRFSAERTGGSVSTLTIQRTQQEDSAVYLCASSLYGGVGNTIYFGEGSWLTVV.

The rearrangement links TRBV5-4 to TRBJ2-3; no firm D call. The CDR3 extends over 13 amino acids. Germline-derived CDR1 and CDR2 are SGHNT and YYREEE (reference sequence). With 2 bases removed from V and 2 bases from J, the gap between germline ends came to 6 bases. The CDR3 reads CASSFLNTDTQYF. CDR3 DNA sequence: TGTGCCAGCAGCTTTTTGAACACAGATACGCAGTATTTT.

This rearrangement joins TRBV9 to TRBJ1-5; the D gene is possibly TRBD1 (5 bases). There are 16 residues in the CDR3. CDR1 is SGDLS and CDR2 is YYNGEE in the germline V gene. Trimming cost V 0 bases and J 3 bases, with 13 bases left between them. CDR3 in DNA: TGTGCCAGCAGCGTAGGAATGGGGGGGACCAATCAGCCCCAGCATTTT. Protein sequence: CASSVGMGGTNQPQHF.

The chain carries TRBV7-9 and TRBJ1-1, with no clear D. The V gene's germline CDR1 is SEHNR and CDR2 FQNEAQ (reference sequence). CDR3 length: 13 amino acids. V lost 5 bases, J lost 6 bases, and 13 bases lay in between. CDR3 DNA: TGTGCCAGCAGCGGCCAGCCACGTCCTGAAGCTTTCTTT. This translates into CASSGQPRPEAFF.

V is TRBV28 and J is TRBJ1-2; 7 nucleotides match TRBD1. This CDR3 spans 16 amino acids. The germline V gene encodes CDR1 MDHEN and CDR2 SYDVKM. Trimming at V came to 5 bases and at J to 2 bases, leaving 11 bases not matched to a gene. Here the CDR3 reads CASSPQDRVVNYGYTF. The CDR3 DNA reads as TGTGCCAGCAGTCCCCAAGACAGGGTAGTAAACTATGGCTACACCTTC.

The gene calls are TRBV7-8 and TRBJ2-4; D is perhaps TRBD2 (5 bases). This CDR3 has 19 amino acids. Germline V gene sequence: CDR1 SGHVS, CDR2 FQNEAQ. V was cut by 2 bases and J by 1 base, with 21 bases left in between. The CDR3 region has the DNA TGTGCCAGCAGCTTATCAGCCCCCTCGCTAGCAAGTGCCAAAAACATTCAGTACTTC. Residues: CASSLSAPSLASAKNIQYF.

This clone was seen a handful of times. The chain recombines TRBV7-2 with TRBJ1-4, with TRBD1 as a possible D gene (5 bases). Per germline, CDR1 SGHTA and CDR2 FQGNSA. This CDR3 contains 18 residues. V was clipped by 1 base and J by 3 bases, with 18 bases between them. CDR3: CASSLGVTGQSANEKLFF. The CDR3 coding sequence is TGTGCCAGCAGCTTAGGGGTGACGGGGCAGTCGGCTAATGAAAAACTGTTTTTT. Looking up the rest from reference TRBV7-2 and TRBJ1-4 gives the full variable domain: GAGVSQSPSNKVTEKGKDVELRCDPISGHTALYWYRQSLGQGLEFLIYFQGNSAPDKSGLPSDRFSAERTGGSVSTLTIQRTQQEDSAVYLCASSLGVTGQSANEKLFFGSGTQLSVL.

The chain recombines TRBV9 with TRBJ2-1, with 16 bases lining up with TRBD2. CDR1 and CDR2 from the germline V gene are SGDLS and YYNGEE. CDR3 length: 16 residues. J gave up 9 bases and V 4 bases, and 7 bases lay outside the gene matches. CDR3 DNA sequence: TGTGCCAGCAGCCCCGGGACTAGCGGGAGGGCCGGTGAGCAGTTCTTC. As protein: CASSPGTSGRAGEQFF.